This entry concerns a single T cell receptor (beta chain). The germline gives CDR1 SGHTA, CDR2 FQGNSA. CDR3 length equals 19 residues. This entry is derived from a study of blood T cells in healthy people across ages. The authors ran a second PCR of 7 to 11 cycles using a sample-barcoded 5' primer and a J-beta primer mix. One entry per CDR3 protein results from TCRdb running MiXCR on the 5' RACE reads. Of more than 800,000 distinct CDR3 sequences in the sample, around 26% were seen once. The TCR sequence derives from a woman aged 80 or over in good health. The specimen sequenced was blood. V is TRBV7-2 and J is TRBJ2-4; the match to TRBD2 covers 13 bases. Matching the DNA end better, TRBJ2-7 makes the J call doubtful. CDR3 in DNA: TGTGCCAGCAGCTCCACCGGGACTAGCGGGACCTACGTCTCGAGCGAGCAGTACTTC. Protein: CASSSTGTSGTYVSSEQYF.